The text below deals with one T cell receptor beta chain. The antigen remains unidentified. Compared with germline, one end of the junction differs, possibly owing to a read error. Everyone who donated was a healthy bone marrow donor. Vbeta (60) and Jbeta (13) primers were used in the PCR. Data came from immunoSEQ multiplex PCR; TCRdb stores just in-frame clones and leaves some out. In the table there are some 59,000 clones, roughly 84% of which are singletons. The data were taken from a study of cytomegalovirus exposure and HLA in healthy donors. Study context: An earlier analysis found 120 million or so unique TCR beta sequences from approximately 200 million T cells.

Study findings and constraints: Most TCR sequences were seen very rarely across donors, but some public TCRs occurred in many.

This clonotype originated in a woman younger than 30 in good health and CMV-seronegative. Sequences were obtained from PBMCs.

CDR3 amino acids: CASSYISGANGLTF. The CDR3 DNA reads as TGTGCCAGCAGTTACATCTCTGGGGCCAACGGCCTGACTTTC. This chain joins TRBV27 and TRBJ2-6, with D possibly being TRBD1 (5 bases). This CDR3 contains 14 residues. Germline V gene lookup returns CDR1 MNHEY and CDR2 SMNVEV (reference sequence).